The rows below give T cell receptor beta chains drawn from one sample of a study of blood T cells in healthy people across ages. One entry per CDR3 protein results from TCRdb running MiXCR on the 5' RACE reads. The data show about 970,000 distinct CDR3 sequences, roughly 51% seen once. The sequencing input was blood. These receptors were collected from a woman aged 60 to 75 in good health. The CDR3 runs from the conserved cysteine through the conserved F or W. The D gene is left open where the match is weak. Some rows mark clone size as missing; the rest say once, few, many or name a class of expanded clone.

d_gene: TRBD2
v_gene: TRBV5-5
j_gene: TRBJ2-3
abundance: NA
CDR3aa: CASSLAELAGVSDTQYF
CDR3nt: TGTGCCAGCAGCTTGGCCGAACTAGCGGGAGTCAGTGATACGCAGTATTTT

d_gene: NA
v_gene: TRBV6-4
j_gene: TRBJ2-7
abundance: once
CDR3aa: CASSDQVDGYNEQYF
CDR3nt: TGTGCCAGCAGTGACCAAGTGGATGGATACAATGAGCAGTACTTC

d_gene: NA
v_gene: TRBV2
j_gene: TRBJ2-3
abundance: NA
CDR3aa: CASSDPRVSNTQYF
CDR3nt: TGTGCCAGCAGTGATCCGCGGGTGAGCAATACGCAGTATTTT

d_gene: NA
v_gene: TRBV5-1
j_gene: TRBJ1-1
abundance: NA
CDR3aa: CASSSGDRTEAFF
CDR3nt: TGCGCCAGCAGCTCAGGGGATCGGACTGAAGCTTTCTTT

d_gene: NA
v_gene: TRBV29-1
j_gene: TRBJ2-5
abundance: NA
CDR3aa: CSVGRGLNEQYF
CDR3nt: TGCAGCGTTGGAAGGGGACTTAATGAGCAGTACTTC

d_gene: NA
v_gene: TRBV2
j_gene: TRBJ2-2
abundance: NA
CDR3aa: CASRRTGPGELFF
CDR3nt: TGTGCCAGCAGACGCACAGGTCCCGGGGAGCTGTTTTTT

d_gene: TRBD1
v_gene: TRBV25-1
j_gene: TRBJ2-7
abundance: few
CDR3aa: CASSDSPGQGAYYEQYF
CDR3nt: TGTGCCAGCAGTGATTCCCCCGGACAGGGGGCCTACTACGAGCAGTACTTC

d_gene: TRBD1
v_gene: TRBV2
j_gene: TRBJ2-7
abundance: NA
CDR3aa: CAIGQELYNEQYF
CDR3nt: TGTGCCATAGGACAGGAGCTTTACAATGAGCAGTACTTC

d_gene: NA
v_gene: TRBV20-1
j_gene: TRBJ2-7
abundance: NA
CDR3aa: CSARDPRGGYEQYF
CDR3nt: TGCAGTGCTAGAGATCCCAGGGGAGGGTACGAGCAGTACTTC

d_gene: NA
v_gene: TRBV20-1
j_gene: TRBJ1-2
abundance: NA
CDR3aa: CSASKDRANYGYTF
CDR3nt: TGCAGTGCTAGTAAGGACAGAGCTAACTATGGCTACACCTTC

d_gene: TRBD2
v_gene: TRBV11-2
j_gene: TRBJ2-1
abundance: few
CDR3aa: CASSLGAGGPNEQFF
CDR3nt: TGTGCCAGCAGCTTAGGGGCGGGAGGCCCCAATGAGCAGTTCTTC

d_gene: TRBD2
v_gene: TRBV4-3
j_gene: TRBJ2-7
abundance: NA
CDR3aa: CASSQALGLAGSDEQYF
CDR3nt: TGCGCCAGCAGCCAAGCGTTAGGGCTAGCGGGCTCGGACGAGCAGTACTTC

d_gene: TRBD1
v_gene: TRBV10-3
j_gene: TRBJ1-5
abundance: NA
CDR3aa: CATGTGTDNQPQHF
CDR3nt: TGTGCCACCGGAACCGGGACAGATAATCAGCCCCAGCATTTT

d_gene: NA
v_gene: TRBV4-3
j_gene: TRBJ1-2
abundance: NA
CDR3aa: CASSQDPGHTNYGYTF
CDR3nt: TGCGCCAGCAGCCAAGATCCGGGACATACAAACTATGGCTACACCTTC

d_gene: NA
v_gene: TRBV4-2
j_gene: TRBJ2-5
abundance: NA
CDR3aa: CASSQGEDEQYF
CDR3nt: TGTGCCAGCAGCCAAGGAGAGGATGAGCAGTACTTC

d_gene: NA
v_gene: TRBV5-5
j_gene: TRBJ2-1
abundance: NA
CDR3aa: CASSLEWRSYNEQFF
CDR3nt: TGTGCCAGCAGCTTGGAATGGCGCTCATACAATGAGCAGTTCTTC

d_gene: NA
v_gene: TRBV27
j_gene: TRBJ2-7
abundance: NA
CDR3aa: CASSLSPFQNSYEQYF
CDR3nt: TGTGCCAGCAGTTTATCCCCCTTTCAGAACTCCTACGAGCAGTACTTC

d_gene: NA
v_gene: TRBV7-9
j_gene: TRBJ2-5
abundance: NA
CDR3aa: CASSSGYNSYNEQYF
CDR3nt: TGTGCCAGCAGCTCCGGGTATAATTCCTACAATGAGCAGTACTTC

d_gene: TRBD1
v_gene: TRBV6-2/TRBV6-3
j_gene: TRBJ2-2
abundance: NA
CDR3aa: CASSYTLATGRDTGELFF
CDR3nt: TGTGCCAGCAGTTACACCCTCGCGACAGGGAGAGACACCGGGGAGCTGTTTTTT

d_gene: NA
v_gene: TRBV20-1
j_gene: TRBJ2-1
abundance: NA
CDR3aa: CSARAMGGNEQFF
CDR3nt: TGCAGTGCTAGAGCTATGGGGGGCAATGAGCAGTTCTTC

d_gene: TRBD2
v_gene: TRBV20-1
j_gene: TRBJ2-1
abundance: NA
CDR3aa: CSALGGDEQFF
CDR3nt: TGCAGTGCCCTGGGGGGGGATGAGCAGTTCTTC